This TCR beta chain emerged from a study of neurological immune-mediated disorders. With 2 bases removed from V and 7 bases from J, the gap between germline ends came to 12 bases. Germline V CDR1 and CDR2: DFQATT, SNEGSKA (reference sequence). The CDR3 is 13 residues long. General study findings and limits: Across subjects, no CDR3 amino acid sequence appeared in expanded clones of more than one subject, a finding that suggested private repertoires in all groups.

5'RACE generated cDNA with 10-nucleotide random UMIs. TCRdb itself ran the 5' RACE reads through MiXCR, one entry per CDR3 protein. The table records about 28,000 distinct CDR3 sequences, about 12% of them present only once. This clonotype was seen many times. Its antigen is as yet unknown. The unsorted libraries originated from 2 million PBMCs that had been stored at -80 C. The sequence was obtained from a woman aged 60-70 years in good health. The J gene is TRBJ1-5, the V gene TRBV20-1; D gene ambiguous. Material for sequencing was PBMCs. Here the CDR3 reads CSARPGPKQPQHF. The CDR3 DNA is TGCAGTGCTAGACCCGGTCCCAAACAGCCCCAGCATTTT.